The 28 T cell receptor beta chains presented below share a single source sample, sequenced in a study of T-cell reconstitution after alpha-beta-depleted transplantation in children (dated by TCRdb to the mid-2010s). Library generation was performed with PCR. The listed sequencing device is Illumina HiSeq 2500. To normalize quantification of the TCRbeta repertoire, the TCR libraries were built with molecular barcoding that relied on unique molecular identifiers. Clones were called with MiXCR by TCRdb after fastp trimmed the public reads at Q25, and only in-frame beta chains were retained. Entries are consolidated by CDR3 protein sequence, retaining the most common genes and DNA. Across this sample there are a few hundred thousand distinct CDR3 sequences, with around 13% seen only once. About 6% of the sample comes from the top ten. Sample: PBMCs from the stem cell graft donor, taken from the stem cell graft. The receptors were sampled from a human donor who donated a stem cell graft to a child with combined immunodeficiency.

This clonotype was seen more than once but under ten times. The chain recombines TRBV9 with TRBJ1-2; 9 nucleotides match TRBD1. This CDR3 has 14 residues. With V trimmed by 3 bases and J by 8 bases, 8 bases remained unmatched. Germline CDR1 reads SGDLS; CDR2 reads YYNGEE. This CDR3 is CASSDTGGAGGYTF. The CDR3 region has the DNA TGTGCCAGCAGCGATACAGGGGGCGCGGGAGGCTACACCTTC.

Only a few counts were recorded for this clonotype. V gene TRBV29-1 combines with J gene TRBJ2-7; either TRBD1 or TRBD2 may fit D (6 bases each). CDR1 is SQVTM, CDR2 ANQGSEA, per germline. Trimming took off 4 bases at V and 3 bases at J, with 16 bases between the two ends. The CDR3 covers 14 residues. The CDR3 region is CSVGPGASFYEQYF. CDR3 sequence (DNA): TGCAGCGTTGGGCCGGGGGCCAGCTTCTACGAGCAGTACTTC.

This clonotype was observed many times. The J gene is TRBJ2-1, the V gene TRBV9; no reliable D call. Trimming removed 1 base from V and 5 bases from J, with 10 bases in between. Per germline, CDR1 SGDLS and CDR2 YYNGEE. The CDR3 loop spans 14 amino acids. This CDR3 reads CASSVLSGDNEQFF. The DNA for the CDR3 is TGTGCCAGCAGCGTATTAAGTGGGGACAATGAGCAGTTCTTC.

The genes are TRBV7-2 and TRBJ2-3; D might be TRBD1 (5 bases). Germline CDR1 reads SGHTA; CDR2 reads FQGNSA. Trimming took 5 bases from V and 4 from J, leaving 16 bases between them. The CDR3 loop spans 15 amino acids. As DNA, the CDR3 is TGTGCCAGCAGCCCTAGGGGCTCCCGAGCAGATACGCAGTATTTT. It yields the protein CASSPRGSRADTQYF.

This clonotype was seen only a few times. The chain carries TRBV7-9 and TRBJ1-4; D call uncertain. V was trimmed by 4 bases and J by 8 bases, leaving 8 bases between them. CDR1 and CDR2 from the germline V gene are SEHNR and FQNEAQ (reference sequence). CDR3 size: 12 residues. The DNA for the CDR3 is TGTGCCAGCAGCTCTGATGGGGAAAAACTGTTTTTT. It yields the protein CASSSDGEKLFF.

The gene calls are TRBV6-2 or TRBV6-3 and TRBJ2-1, with TRBD2 matching over 8 bases. Germline V lookup: CDR1 MNHEY, CDR2 SVGEGT. V shed 0 bases and J 3 bases; nucleotides not matched to a gene: 7. This CDR3 spans 17 amino acids. CDR3 DNA sequence: TGTGCCAGCAGTTACTCCAGCGGGAGACGTAACTACAATGAGCAGTTCTTC. It yields the protein CASSYSSGRRNYNEQFF.

This clonotype turned up a few times. The J gene is TRBJ2-7, the V gene TRBV7-2; 7 bases are a match to TRBD1. Germline loops: CDR1 SGHTA, CDR2 FQGNSA. V dropped 2 bases and J dropped 2; count of bases not matched to a gene: 12. The CDR3 runs to 17 residues. The CDR3 region is CASSLSPGQFGTYEQYF. The DNA for the CDR3 is TGTGCCAGCAGCTTAAGCCCGGGACAGTTTGGGACCTACGAGCAGTACTTC.

V gene TRBV6-6 combines with J gene TRBJ2-1; tentatively, D is TRBD2 (6 bases). CDR1 and CDR2 from the germline V gene are MNHNY and SVGAGI (reference sequence). V lost 6 bases to trimming and J lost 9 bases, with 9 bases between them. CDR3 length: 11 residues. The CDR3 reads CASSGGSEQFF. CDR3 DNA sequence: TGTGCCAGCAGCGGAGGGTCTGAGCAGTTCTTC.

The gene calls are TRBV7-2 and TRBJ1-6; no firm D call. Germline assignment: CDR1 SGHTA and CDR2 FQGNSA. V was cut by 3 bases and J by 7 bases, with 10 bases left in between. The CDR3 is 14 residues long. This chain's CDR3 is CASSFQSENSPLHF. For the CDR3, the DNA is TGTGCCAGCAGCTTTCAGTCAGAAAATTCACCCCTCCACTTT.

This clonotype turned up a few times. The chain links TRBV12-3 or TRBV12-4 to TRBJ2-5; D possibly corresponds to TRBD2 (7 bases). The CDR3 totals 13 residues. The germline V and J ends were trimmed by 10 bases and 5 bases, with 17 bases remaining between them. CDR3 protein: CATSRGAFETQYF. The CDR3 nucleotides are TGTGCCACCTCTCGGGGGGCTTTCGAGACCCAGTACTTC.

The genes are TRBV24-1 and TRBJ1-5; 7 bases are shared with TRBD1. CDR1 is KGHDR, CDR2 SFDVKD, per germline. With V trimmed by 7 bases and J by 4 bases, 6 bases remained unmatched. This CDR3 has 14 amino acids. CDR3 amino acids: CATSPRDRNQPQHF. The CDR3 region has the DNA TGTGCCACCAGCCCCCGGGACAGAAATCAGCCCCAGCATTTT.

This clonotype has a handful of counts. The chain has TRBV7-8 and TRBJ2-5, with 10 bases aligning to TRBD1. Germline V gene lookup returns CDR1 SGHVS and CDR2 FQNEAQ. The CDR3 runs 17 residues. After removal of 5 bases from V and 5 bases from J, the junction contained 14 bases not matched to a gene. The CDR3 DNA sequence: TGTGCCAGCAGCACCCCGTTTAGACAGGGGGCTCGGGAGACCCAGTACTTC. Residues: CASSTPFRQGARETQYF.

The rearrangement uses TRBV7-2 and TRBJ2-2; D not resolved. V was cut by 3 bases and J by 5 bases, with 7 bases left in between. CDR1 is SGHTA and CDR2 is FQGNSA in the germline V gene. The CDR3 runs 13 residues. The CDR3 reads CASSLIQTGELFF. The CDR3 coding sequence is TGTGCCAGCAGCTTGATCCAGACCGGGGAGCTGTTTTTT.

There are a few counts of this clonotype. The V call is TRBV6-5, the J call TRBJ2-7; 9 nucleotides agree with TRBD2. The CDR3 spans 16 residues. Trimming at V came to 0 bases and at J to 4 bases, leaving 7 bases not matched to a gene. From germline, CDR1 is MNHEY and CDR2 SVGAGI. The CDR3 loop is CASSYSVAGEGYEQYF. The CDR3 nucleotides read TGTGCCAGCAGTTACTCAGTAGCGGGAGAGGGATACGAGCAGTACTTC.

The table lists this clonotype with a few counts. The V gene is TRBV6-2 or TRBV6-3, the J gene TRBJ2-7; 10 bases line up with TRBD2. The germline CDR1 and CDR2 sequences are MNHEY and SVGEGT. The CDR3 contains 14 residues. Trimming at V came to 6 bases and at J to 3 bases, leaving 5 bases not matched to a gene. CDR3 sequence (DNA): TGTGCCAGCAGCAAGCGGGGGGGACACTACGAGCAGTACTTC. Amino acids: CASSKRGGHYEQYF.

The sample holds a few counts of this clonotype. The CDR3 protein is CSAFRDRGPSPLHF. The CDR3 region has the DNA TGCAGTGCGTTCCGGGACAGGGGGCCTTCACCCCTCCACTTT. The J gene is TRBJ1-6, the V gene TRBV20-1; 12 nucleotides line up with TRBD1. CDR3 size: 14 residues. Germline lookup yields CDR1 DFQATT and CDR2 SNEGSKA (reference sequence). The V segment lost 6 bases and the J segment 9 bases; nucleotides outside the gene matches: 6.

The V call is TRBV3-1, the J call TRBJ2-2; perhaps TRBD2 as D (5 bases). V was cut by 5 bases and J by 2 bases, with 24 bases left in between. The CDR3 spans 19 residues. The germline V gene encodes CDR1 LGHDT and CDR2 YNNKEL (reference sequence). In nucleotides, the CDR3 is TGTGCCAGCAGCAAACTCCCTGGCGCACTAGTCGCAAACACCGGGGAGCTGTTTTTT. Translating it yields CASSKLPGALVANTGELFF.

Ten or more counts support this clonotype. A read error may account for a junction end that differs from germline. This chain uses TRBV12-3 or TRBV12-4 with TRBJ2-5; D uncertain. This CDR3 has 13 residues. DNA of the CDR3: TGTGCCAGCAGCTTAGAGCCCCAAGAGACCCAGTACTTC. Its protein product is CASSLEPQETQYF.

This clonotype has only a few counts. The chain links TRBV12-3 or TRBV12-4 to TRBJ1-2; 9 nucleotides agree with TRBD1. Trimming took 5 bases from V and 8 from J; bases not matched to a gene: 6. The CDR3 has 13 residues. CDR3: CASSTGQGRGYTF. Written as DNA, the CDR3 is TGTGCCAGCAGTACGGGACAGGGCAGGGGCTACACCTTC.

The rearrangement uses TRBV7-8 and TRBJ2-5; D may match TRBD1 or TRBD2 (5 bases each). V lost 6 bases and J 1 base, leaving 15 bases between the germline ends. This CDR3 spans 15 amino acids. CDR1 and CDR2 from the germline V gene are SGHVS and FQNEAQ. The CDR3 spells CASRDTSGTQETQYF. CDR3 DNA sequence: TGTGCCAGCAGGGATACCTCCGGGACCCAAGAGACCCAGTACTTC.

This clonotype occurred a few times. The CDR3 sequence: CASSPFGEGRDTQYF. CDR3 DNA sequence: TGTGCCAGCAGCCCGTTCGGGGAGGGACGAGATACGCAGTATTTT. V gene TRBV7-8 combines with J gene TRBJ2-3, with 7 bases fitting TRBD2. In germline, CDR1 is SGHVS, CDR2 FQNEAQ. CDR3 size: 15 residues. V was pared by 5 bases and J by 5 bases, with 10 bases of the junction left unmatched.

CDR3 in DNA: TGCGCCAGCAGCCAAGAGTTCTCTGGGGCCAACGTCCTGACTTTC. It codes for CASSQEFSGANVLTF. The chain recombines TRBV4-3 with TRBJ2-6; D not certain. V was trimmed by 0 bases and J by 0 bases, leaving 3 bases between them. Germline V gives CDR1 LGHNA, CDR2 YSLEER. The CDR3 loop spans 15 amino acids.

This clonotype was counted at least ten times. This rearrangement joins TRBV5-1 to TRBJ2-7, with 7 bases lining up with TRBD2. The CDR3 consists of 14 residues. Germline trimming cut 4 bases from V and 3 bases from J; bases unmatched to any gene: 7. Germline assignment: CDR1 SGHRS and CDR2 YFSETQ. The CDR3 DNA follows: TGCGCCAGCAGCATTCTTCCTAGCGGCTACGAGCAGTACTTC. Protein: CASSILPSGYEQYF.

Ten or more counts support this clonotype. This chain connects TRBV7-2 to TRBJ2-7, with D perhaps matching TRBD2 (6 bases). Between the trimmed V and J ends, which lost 0 bases and 3 bases, there was a span of 9 bases. CDR3 length: 14 residues. Germline values: CDR1 SGHTA, CDR2 FQGNSA. The CDR3 DNA follows: TGTGCCAGCAGCTTAGCGGAGGGACTCTACGAGCAGTACTTC. Translation: CASSLAEGLYEQYF.

This clonotype occurred many times. The chain recombines TRBV5-1 with TRBJ1-2; 7 nucleotides line up with TRBD1. CDR3 length: 15 amino acids. With 4 bases clipped from V and 0 bases from J, the junction kept 6 bases outside the gene matches. Germline-derived CDR1 and CDR2 are SGHRS and YFSETQ. CDR3: CASSGRGDTNYGYTF. The CDR3 DNA reads as TGCGCCAGCAGCGGCAGGGGGGATACTAACTATGGCTACACCTTC.

This clonotype was seen many times. V gene TRBV4-2 combines with J gene TRBJ2-7; 7 nucleotides line up with TRBD1. V shed 0 bases and J 3 bases; nucleotides not matched to a gene: 5. This CDR3 is built from 15 residues. Per the germline V gene, CDR1 is LGHNA and CDR2 is YNFKEQ. CDR3 nucleotide sequence: TGTGCCAGCAGCCAAGATGTTGCAGGGGGCTACGAGCAGTACTTC. This translates into CASSQDVAGGYEQYF.

This clonotype was picked up a small number of times. The J gene is TRBJ1-4, the V gene TRBV12-3 or TRBV12-4, with 10 bases lining up with TRBD1. The CDR3 sequence is 15 residues long. J gave up 6 bases and V 6 bases, and 7 bases lay outside the gene matches. CDR3 nucleotides: TGTGCCAGCAGGCGCCTGGGGACAGGGGATGAAAAACTGTTTTTT. Protein sequence: CASRRLGTGDEKLFF.

This clonotype was seen ten or more times. The CDR3, as DNA: TGTGCCAGCAGATACTGGGAGGGCAGTAAAGCTTTCTTT. Residues: CASRYWEGSKAFF. The chain joins TRBV12-3 or TRBV12-4 to TRBJ1-1; no clear D gene. Trimming stripped 6 bases from V and 9 bases from J, with 17 bases between. The CDR3 is made up of 13 amino acids.